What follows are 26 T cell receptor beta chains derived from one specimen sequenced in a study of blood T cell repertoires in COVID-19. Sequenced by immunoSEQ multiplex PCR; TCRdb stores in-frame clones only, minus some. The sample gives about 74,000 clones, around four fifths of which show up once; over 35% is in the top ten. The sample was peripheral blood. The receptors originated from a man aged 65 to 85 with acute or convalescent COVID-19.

CDR3 DNA sequence: TGTGCCAGCAGCCCTTTCGCCAGCCAAGAGACCCAGTACTTC. It codes for CASSPFASQETQYF. This chain connects TRBV9 to TRBJ2-5; D uncertain. V lost 4 bases to trimming and J lost 1 base, with 11 bases between them. Germline V lookup: CDR1 SGDLS, CDR2 YYNGEE. This CDR3 has 14 residues.

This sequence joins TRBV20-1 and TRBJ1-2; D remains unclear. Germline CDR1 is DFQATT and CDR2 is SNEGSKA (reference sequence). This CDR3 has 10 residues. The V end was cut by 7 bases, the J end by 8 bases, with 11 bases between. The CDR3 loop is CSGAGPGYTF. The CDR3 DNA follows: TGCAGTGGAGCTGGGCCCGGCTACACCTTC.

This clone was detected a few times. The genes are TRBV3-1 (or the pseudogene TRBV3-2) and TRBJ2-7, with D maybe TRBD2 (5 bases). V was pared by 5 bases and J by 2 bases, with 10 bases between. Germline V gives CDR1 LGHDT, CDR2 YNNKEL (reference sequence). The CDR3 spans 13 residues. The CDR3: CASSKDLAYEQYF. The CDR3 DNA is TGTGCCAGCAGCAAGGACTTGGCCTACGAGCAGTACTTC.

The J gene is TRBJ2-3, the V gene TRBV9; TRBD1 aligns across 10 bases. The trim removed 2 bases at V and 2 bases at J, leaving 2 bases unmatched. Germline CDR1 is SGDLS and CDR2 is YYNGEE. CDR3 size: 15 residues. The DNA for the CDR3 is TGTGCCAGCAGCGTGGGACAGGGGACCACAGATACGCAGTATTTT. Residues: CASSVGQGTTDTQYF.

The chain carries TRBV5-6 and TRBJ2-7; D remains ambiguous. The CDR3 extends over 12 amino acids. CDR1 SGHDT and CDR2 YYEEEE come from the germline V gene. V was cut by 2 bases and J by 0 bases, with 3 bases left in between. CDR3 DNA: TGTGCCAGCAGCTTCTTCTCCTACGAGCAGTACTTC. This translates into CASSFFSYEQYF.

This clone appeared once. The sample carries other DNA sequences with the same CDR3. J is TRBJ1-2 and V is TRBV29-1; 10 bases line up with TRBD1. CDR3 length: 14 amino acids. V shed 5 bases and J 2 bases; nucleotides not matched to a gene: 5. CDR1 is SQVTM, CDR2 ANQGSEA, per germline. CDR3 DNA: TGCAGCGTTACCGGGACAGGGGTAAACTATGGCTACACCTTC. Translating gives CSVTGTGVNYGYTF.

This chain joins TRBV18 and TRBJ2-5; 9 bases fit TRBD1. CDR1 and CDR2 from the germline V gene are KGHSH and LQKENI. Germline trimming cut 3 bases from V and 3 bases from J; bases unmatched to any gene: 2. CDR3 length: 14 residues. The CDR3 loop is CASSPRTGEETQYF. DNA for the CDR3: TGTGCCAGCTCACCTCGGACAGGGGAAGAGACCCAGTACTTC.

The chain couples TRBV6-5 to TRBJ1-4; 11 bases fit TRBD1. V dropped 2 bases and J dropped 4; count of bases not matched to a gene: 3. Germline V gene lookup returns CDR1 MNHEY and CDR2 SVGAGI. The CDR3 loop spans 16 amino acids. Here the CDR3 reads CASSYGTGGNNEKLFF. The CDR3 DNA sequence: TGTGCCAGCAGTTACGGGACAGGGGGGAATAATGAAAAACTGTTTTTT.

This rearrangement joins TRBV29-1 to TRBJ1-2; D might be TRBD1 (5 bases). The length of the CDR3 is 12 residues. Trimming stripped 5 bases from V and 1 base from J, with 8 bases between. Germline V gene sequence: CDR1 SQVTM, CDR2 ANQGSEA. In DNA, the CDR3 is TGCAGCGTTTTGGACAATAACTATGGCTACACCTTC. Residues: CSVLDNNYGYTF.

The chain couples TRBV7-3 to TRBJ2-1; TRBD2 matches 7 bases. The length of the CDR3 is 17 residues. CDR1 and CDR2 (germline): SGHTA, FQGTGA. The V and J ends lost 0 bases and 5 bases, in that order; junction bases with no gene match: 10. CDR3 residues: CASSLTGGGPPNNEQFF. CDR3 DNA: TGTGCCAGCAGCTTAACGGGGGGAGGGCCCCCGAACAATGAGCAGTTCTTC.

The CDR3 reads CASSLAPANNYGYTF. The CDR3 DNA sequence: TGTGCCAGCAGCTTGGCCCCAGCGAACAACTATGGCTACACCTTC. The chain combines TRBV5-4 with TRBJ1-2; D remains ambiguous. V lost 0 bases to trimming and J lost 2 bases, with 11 bases between them. The CDR3 has 15 amino acids. In germline, CDR1 is SGHNT, CDR2 YYREEE (reference sequence).

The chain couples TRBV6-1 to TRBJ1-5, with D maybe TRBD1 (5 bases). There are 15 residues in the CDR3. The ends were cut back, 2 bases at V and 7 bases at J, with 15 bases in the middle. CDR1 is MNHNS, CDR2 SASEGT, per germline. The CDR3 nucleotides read TGTGCCAGCAGTGAATCTGGGCAGGGTGGACAGCCCCAGCATTTT. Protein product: CASSESGQGGQPQHF.

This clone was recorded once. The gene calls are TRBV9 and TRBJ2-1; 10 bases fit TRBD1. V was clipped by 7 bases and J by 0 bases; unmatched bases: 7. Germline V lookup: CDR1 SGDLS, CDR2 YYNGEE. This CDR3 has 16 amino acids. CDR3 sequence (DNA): TGTGCCAGCGGGGGACAGGGGTTGAGCTCCTACAATGAGCAGTTCTTC. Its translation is CASGGQGLSSYNEQFF.

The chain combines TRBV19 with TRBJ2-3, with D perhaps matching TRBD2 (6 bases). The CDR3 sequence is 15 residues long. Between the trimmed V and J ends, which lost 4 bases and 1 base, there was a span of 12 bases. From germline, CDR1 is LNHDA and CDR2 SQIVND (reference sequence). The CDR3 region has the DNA TGTGCCAGTAGTACCCCTAGCGTTCGCACAGATACGCAGTATTTT. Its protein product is CASSTPSVRTDTQYF.

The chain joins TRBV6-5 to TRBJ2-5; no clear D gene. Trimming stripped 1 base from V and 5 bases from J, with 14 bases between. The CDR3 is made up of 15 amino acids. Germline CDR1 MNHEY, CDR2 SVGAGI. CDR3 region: CASSYWSGGRETQYF. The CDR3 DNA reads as TGTGCCAGCAGTTACTGGTCCGGTGGCAGGGAGACCCAGTACTTC.

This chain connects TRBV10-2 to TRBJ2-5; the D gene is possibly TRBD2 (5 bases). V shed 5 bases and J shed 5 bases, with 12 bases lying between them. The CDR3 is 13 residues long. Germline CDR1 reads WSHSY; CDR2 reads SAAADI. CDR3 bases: TGCGCCAGCAGTTTGACTATGGGGGAGACCCAGTACTTC. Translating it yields CASSLTMGETQYF.

The CDR3, as DNA: TGTGCCAGCAGATCCCCGGGACAGGGAAGCGCTTTCTTT. Its protein product is CASRSPGQGSAFF. The J gene is TRBJ1-1, the V gene TRBV6-5; TRBD1 matches at 9 bases. The CDR3 loop spans 13 amino acids. Germline CDR1 is MNHEY and CDR2 is SVGAGI. J gave up 11 bases and V 6 bases, and 10 bases lay outside the gene matches.

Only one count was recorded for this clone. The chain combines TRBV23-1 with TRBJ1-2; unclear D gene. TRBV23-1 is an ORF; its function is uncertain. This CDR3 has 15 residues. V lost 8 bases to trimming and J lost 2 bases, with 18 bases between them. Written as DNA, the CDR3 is TGCGCCAGCTGTTCTGGCGGGGATACGAACTATGGCTACACCTTC. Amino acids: CASCSGGDTNYGYTF.

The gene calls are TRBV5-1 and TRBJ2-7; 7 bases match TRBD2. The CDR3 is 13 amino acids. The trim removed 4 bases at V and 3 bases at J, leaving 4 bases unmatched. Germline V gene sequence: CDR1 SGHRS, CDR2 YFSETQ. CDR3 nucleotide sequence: TGCGCCAGCAGCCCACCGGGGGGCTACGAGCAGTACTTC. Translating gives CASSPPGGYEQYF.

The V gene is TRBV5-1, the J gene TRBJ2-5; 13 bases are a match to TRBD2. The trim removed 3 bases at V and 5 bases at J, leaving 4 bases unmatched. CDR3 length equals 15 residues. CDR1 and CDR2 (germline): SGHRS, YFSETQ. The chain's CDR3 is CASSSTSGRGETQYF. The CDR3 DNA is TGCGCCAGCAGCTCCACTAGCGGGAGGGGGGAGACCCAGTACTTC.

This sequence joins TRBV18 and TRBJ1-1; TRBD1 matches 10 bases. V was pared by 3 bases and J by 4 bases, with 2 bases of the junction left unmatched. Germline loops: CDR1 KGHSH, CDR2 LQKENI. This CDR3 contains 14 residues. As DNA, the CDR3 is TGTGCCAGCTCACCGGGACAGGGGATCACTGAAGCTTTCTTT. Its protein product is CASSPGQGITEAFF.

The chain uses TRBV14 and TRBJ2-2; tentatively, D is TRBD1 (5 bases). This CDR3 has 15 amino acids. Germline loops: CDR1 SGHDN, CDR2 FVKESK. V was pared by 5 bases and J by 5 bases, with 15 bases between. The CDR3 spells CASSSWGRATGELFF. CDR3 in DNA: TGTGCCAGCAGCTCCTGGGGCAGGGCTACCGGGGAGCTGTTTTTT.

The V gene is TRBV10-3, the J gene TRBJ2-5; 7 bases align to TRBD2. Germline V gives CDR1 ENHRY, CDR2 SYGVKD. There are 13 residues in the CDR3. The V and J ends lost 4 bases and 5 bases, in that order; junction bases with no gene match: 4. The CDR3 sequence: CAISGGGWETQYF. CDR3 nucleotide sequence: TGTGCCATCAGTGGGGGGGGTTGGGAGACCCAGTACTTC.

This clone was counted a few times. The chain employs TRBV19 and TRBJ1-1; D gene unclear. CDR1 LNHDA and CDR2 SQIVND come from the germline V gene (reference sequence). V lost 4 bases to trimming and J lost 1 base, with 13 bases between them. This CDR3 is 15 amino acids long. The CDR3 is CASSRAGRKNTEAFF. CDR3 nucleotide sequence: TGTGCCAGTAGTAGGGCCGGCCGGAAGAACACTGAAGCTTTCTTT.

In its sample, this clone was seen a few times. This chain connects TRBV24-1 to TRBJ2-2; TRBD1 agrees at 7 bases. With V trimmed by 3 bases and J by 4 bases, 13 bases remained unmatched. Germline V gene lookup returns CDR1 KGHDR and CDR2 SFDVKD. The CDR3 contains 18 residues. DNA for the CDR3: TGTGCCACCAGTGATCGGACAGGCGGTGTAAGGAGCACCGGGGAGCTGTTTTTT. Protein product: CATSDRTGGVRSTGELFF.

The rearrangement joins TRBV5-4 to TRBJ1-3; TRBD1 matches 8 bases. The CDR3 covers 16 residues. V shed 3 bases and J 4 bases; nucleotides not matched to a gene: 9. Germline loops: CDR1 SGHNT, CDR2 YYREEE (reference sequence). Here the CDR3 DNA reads TGTGCCAGCAGCTATGGACAGGGAAACATCGGAAACACCATATATTTT. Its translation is CASSYGQGNIGNTIYF.